The 23 T cell receptor beta chains reported below all come from one sample, sequenced in a study of STAT5B mutations in CD4+ large granular lymphocyte leukemia. Sequenced by immunoSEQ multiplex PCR; TCRdb stores in-frame clones only, minus some. This table holds about 37,000 clones, roughly 87% found once. Source material: CD4+ T cells from blood buffy coats. These receptors all come from a human donor in good health.

The chain couples TRBV6-5 to TRBJ1-1, with D possibly matching TRBD1 (5 bases). Germline V gives CDR1 MNHEY, CDR2 SVGAGI. The V end was cut by 3 bases, the J end by 10 bases, with 12 bases between. The CDR3 has 12 amino acids. CDR3 sequence reads: CASSYGEGPAFF. The CDR3 nucleotides are TGTGCCAGCAGTTATGGGGAGGGACCAGCTTTCTTT.

This clone came up once. The rearrangement uses TRBV19 and TRBJ2-3; D is ambiguous. The V and J ends lost 6 bases and 0 bases respectively, with 10 bases between them. The V gene's germline CDR1 is LNHDA and CDR2 SQIVND (reference sequence). The length of the CDR3 is 14 residues. The CDR3 protein is CASRDGSSTDTQYF. CDR3 coding DNA: TGTGCCAGTAGGGACGGCTCTAGCACAGATACGCAGTATTTT.

This chain connects TRBV7-2 to TRBJ2-7, with D maybe TRBD1 (5 bases). This CDR3 has 13 amino acids. Germline V gene lookup returns CDR1 SGHTA and CDR2 FQGNSA. The V end lost 2 bases, the J end lost 2 bases, and 7 bases lay between the germline ends. DNA of the CDR3: TGTGCCAGCAGCTTAATCAGGGCCTACGAGCAGTACTTC. Amino acids: CASSLIRAYEQYF.

This chain links TRBV6-5 with TRBJ2-5, with 7 bases matching TRBD1. Germline-derived CDR1 and CDR2 are MNHEY and SVGAGI. The junction had 6 bases not matched to a gene; V was cut back by 4 bases and J by 1 base. This CDR3 is 15 amino acids long. The DNA of the CDR3 is TGTGCCAGCAGTTTCTGGGACAGATTCCAAGAGACCCAGTACTTC. This codes for CASSFWDRFQETQYF.

The chain carries TRBV6-1 and TRBJ2-7; 8 bases align to TRBD1. The germline V gene encodes CDR1 MNHNS and CDR2 SASEGT. The V segment lost 3 bases and the J segment 2 bases; nucleotides outside the gene matches: 6. This CDR3 contains 15 residues. This chain's CDR3 is CASSEQGARAYEQYF. CDR3 nucleotide sequence: TGTGCCAGCAGTGAGCAGGGGGCTCGCGCCTACGAGCAGTACTTC.

The rearrangement uses TRBV7-2 and TRBJ2-1; D is perhaps TRBD1 (5 bases). This CDR3 has 15 residues. V dropped 5 bases and J dropped 14 bases, with 25 bases sitting between them. CDR1 SGHTA and CDR2 FQGNSA come from the germline V gene. CDR3 coding DNA: TGTGCCAGCAGCCTAGGGCTGTCAGGGCAACCAATTGAGTTCTTC. Translation: CASSLGLSGQPIEFF.

This sequence joins TRBV5-1 and TRBJ1-5, with a possible D match to TRBD1 (6 bases). Deletions cut 3 bases from V and 2 bases from J, with 9 bases between. CDR3 size: 14 residues. The germline gives CDR1 SGHRS, CDR2 YFSETQ. The CDR3 DNA sequence: TGCGCCAGCAGCTCCGAGGGGGGCAATCAGCCCCAGCATTTT. Amino acids: CASSSEGGNQPQHF. The full variable domain, its missing parts supplied by reference TRBV5-1 and TRBJ1-5, is KAGVTQTPRYLIKTRGQQVTLSCSPISGHRSVSWYQQTPGQGLQFLFEYFSETQRNKGNFPGRFSGRQFSNSRSEMNVSTLELGDSALYLCASSSEGGNQPQHFGDGTRLSIL.

This sequence joins TRBV7-2 and TRBJ2-7, with 8 nucleotides matching TRBD2. This CDR3 has 16 amino acids. Germline-derived CDR1 and CDR2 are SGHTA and FQGNSA. After removal of 2 bases from V and 5 bases from J, the junction contained 11 bases not matched to a gene. Written as DNA, the CDR3 is TGTGCCAGCAGCTTAACCCGGGGGGGAAGGCTAGACGAGCAGTACTTC. Its protein is CASSLTRGGRLDEQYF.

The CDR3 loop reads CASRSGGGGNQPQHF. In DNA, the CDR3 is TGTGCCAGCAGGAGTGGGGGGGGTGGTAATCAGCCCCAGCATTTT. The genes are TRBV28 and TRBJ1-5; D might be TRBD1 (5 bases). In germline, CDR1 is MDHEN, CDR2 SYDVKM. CDR3 length equals 15 residues. Trimming removed 6 bases at V and 4 bases at J, with 16 bases between.

V gene TRBV5-4 combines with J gene TRBJ2-3, with TRBD2 as a possible D gene (5 bases). This CDR3 spans 14 amino acids. V was pared by 7 bases and J by 2 bases, with 14 bases between. Germline V CDR1 and CDR2: SGHNT, YYREEE (reference sequence). CDR3 sequence: CASQPQDFTDTQYF. CDR3 DNA sequence: TGTGCCAGCCAACCCCAGGACTTCACAGATACGCAGTATTTT.

This rearrangement joins TRBV29-1 to TRBJ2-1; 9 nucleotides agree with TRBD1. V shed 5 bases, J shed 6 bases, and the junction held 11 bases outside the gene matches. CDR1 SQVTM and CDR2 ANQGSEA come from the germline V gene. The CDR3 is 15 residues long. The CDR3 DNA sequence: TGCAGCGTTTCAAAGGGACAGGGCTGGCCCAATGAGCAGTTCTTC. Its protein is CSVSKGQGWPNEQFF.

The V and J genes are TRBV9 and TRBJ1-3, with TRBD1 as a possible D gene (6 bases). Germline loops: CDR1 SGDLS, CDR2 YYNGEE. Trimming pared 4 bases from V and 0 bases from J, leaving 23 bases between. This CDR3 is built from 19 residues. Here the CDR3 reads CASSPQSRRGYSSGNTIYF. CDR3 nucleotides: TGTGCCAGCAGCCCACAAAGCAGGAGGGGGTATAGCTCTGGAAACACCATATATTTT.

The chain couples TRBV18 to TRBJ2-3, with TRBD1 identical over 7 bases. The V and J ends lost 0 bases and 6 bases, in that order; junction bases with no gene match: 12. Per the germline V gene, CDR1 is KGHSH and CDR2 is LQKENI. This CDR3 is 17 amino acids long. The chain's CDR3 is CASSPPELRQGVDTQYF. The CDR3 DNA reads TGTGCCAGCTCACCACCGGAATTAAGACAGGGAGTGGATACGCAGTATTTT.

This clone was counted once. This chain connects TRBV5-1 to TRBJ2-1, with TRBD2 identical over 11 bases. CDR3 length: 18 residues. In germline, CDR1 is SGHRS, CDR2 YFSETQ. Unmatched junction bases numbered 15, after V lost 1 base and J lost 9 bases. The CDR3 bases are TGCGCCAGCAGCTTGAGTCTTCGTGTAGCGGGAGGGCCGGGTGAGCAGTTCTTC. This translates into CASSLSLRVAGGPGEQFF.

The chain joins TRBV19 to TRBJ2-5, with a weak D call TRBD1 (5 bases). CDR3 length: 13 amino acids. V lost 5 bases and J 4 bases, leaving 11 bases between the germline ends. In germline, CDR1 is LNHDA, CDR2 SQIVND (reference sequence). CDR3 amino acids: CASSWARGETQYF. The CDR3 coding sequence is TGTGCCAGTAGTTGGGCTAGGGGAGAGACCCAGTACTTC.

The chain combines TRBV18 with TRBJ1-1; no definite D call. The CDR3 loop spans 16 amino acids. Germline CDR1 is KGHSH and CDR2 is LQKENI. V was shortened by 0 bases and J by 6 bases, with 17 bases between the two germline ends. The CDR3 protein is CASSPPSTGFSSEAFF. DNA for the CDR3: TGTGCCAGCTCACCACCGTCGACGGGTTTTTCCTCTGAAGCTTTCTTT.

The chain joins TRBV2 to TRBJ2-7; perhaps TRBD1 as D (5 bases). Germline CDR1 is SNHLY and CDR2 is FYNNEI. The CDR3 is 15 residues long. The V and J ends lost 3 bases and 1 base respectively, with 13 bases between them. The CDR3 nucleotides read TGTGCCAGCAGTGAGGGGCAGGCCGATTCCTACGAGCAGTACTTC. Translation gives CASSEGQADSYEQYF.

The V call is TRBV4-1, the J call TRBJ2-1; 10 bases agree with TRBD2. Unmatched junction bases numbered 8, after V lost 4 bases and J lost 5 bases. The CDR3 is made up of 16 amino acids. In germline, CDR1 is MGHRA, CDR2 YSYEKL. CDR3 DNA sequence: TGCGCCAGCAGCCCCCAGAGACTAGCGGGCGACAATGAGCAGTTCTTC. Translating it yields CASSPQRLAGDNEQFF.

This chain uses TRBV7-8 with TRBJ2-4; 12 nucleotides match TRBD2. CDR1 and CDR2 (germline): SGHVS, FQNEAQ. V was clipped by 2 bases and J by 0 bases; unmatched bases: 11. CDR3 size: 20 residues. The CDR3 protein is CASSLRLAGGPALAKNIQYF. The DNA of the CDR3 is TGTGCCAGCAGCTTACGGCTAGCGGGAGGGCCGGCCCTAGCCAAAAACATTCAGTACTTC. Together with reference TRBV7-8 and TRBJ2-4, the CDR3 gives the full variable domain: GAGVSQSPRYKVAKRGQDVALRCDPISGHVSLFWYQQALGQGPEFLTYFQNEAQLDKSGLPSDRFFAERPEGSVSTLKIQRTQQEDSAVYLCASSLRLAGGPALAKNIQYFGAGTRLSVL.

The chain uses TRBV9 and TRBJ2-5, with TRBD2 matching 7 bases. V shed 3 bases, J shed 4 bases, and the junction held 6 bases outside the gene matches. The germline CDR1 and CDR2 sequences are SGDLS and YYNGEE. The CDR3 has 14 amino acids. The CDR3 region is CASSERTGGETQYF. The CDR3 nucleotides are TGTGCCAGCAGCGAGCGAACGGGAGGAGAGACCCAGTACTTC.

This chain's CDR3 is CSAGQGPEAFF. As DNA, the CDR3 is TGCAGTGCGGGACAAGGCCCTGAAGCTTTCTTT. V is TRBV20-1 and J is TRBJ1-1, with a possible D match to TRBD1 (6 bases). Germline V gene lookup returns CDR1 DFQATT and CDR2 SNEGSKA (reference sequence). Trimming shortened V by 6 bases and J by 6 bases, and 11 bases separated the two germline ends. The CDR3 loop spans 11 amino acids.

This sequence joins TRBV11-2 and TRBJ2-6; the D gene is possibly TRBD1 (6 bases). The V and J ends lost 5 bases and 0 bases respectively, with 11 bases between them. Germline CDR1 SGHAT, CDR2 FQNNGV. This CDR3 is 16 amino acids long. CDR3 region: CASSVTRGSGANVLTF. The CDR3 region has the DNA TGTGCCAGCAGCGTGACCAGGGGCTCTGGGGCCAACGTCCTGACTTTC. Full variable domain (remainder filled in from reference TRBV11-2 and TRBJ2-6): EAGVAQSPRYKIIEKRQSVAFWCNPISGHATLYWYQQILGQGPKLLIQFQNNGVVDDSQLPKDRFSAERLKGVDSTLKIQPAKLEDSAVYLCASSVTRGSGANVLTFGAGSRLTVL.

V and J are TRBV27 and TRBJ2-7; a possible D gene is TRBD1 (5 bases). The CDR3 totals 14 residues. The germline CDR1 and CDR2 sequences are MNHEY and SMNVEV (reference sequence). The V end lost 7 bases, the J end lost 13 bases, and 26 bases lay between the germline ends. Here the CDR3 reads CASTTTAIGAVIYF. The CDR3 nucleotides read TGTGCCAGCACTACGACTGCTATAGGGGCAGTGATTTACTTC.